These 11 T cell receptor beta chains were all obtained from the same sample, sequenced in a study of tumor and adjacent non-tumor tissue in lung cancer. TCRbeta libraries were built with three rounds of nested PCR, modified from ARM-PCR. TCRdb re-derived calls from the multiplex PCR reads in MiXCR, one entry per CDR3 protein. The sample carries approximately 76,000 distinct CDR3 sequences, around two thirds recorded once. This sample's RNA came from whole unsorted tissue. The sample consisted of lung tumor tissue. The receptors stem from a woman in her seventies with non-small cell lung cancer.

A word on this clonotype: One end of the junction fails to match germline, which may point to a read error. V usage is TRBV6-4 and J usage is TRBJ1-2, with 9 bases identical to TRBD1. This CDR3 is 15 amino acids long. The germline gives CDR1 MRHNA, CDR2 SNTAGT. CDR3 protein: CASSATGTGYYGYTF. CDR3 DNA: TGTGCTAGCAGTGCAACCGGGACAGGGTACTATGGCTACACCTTC.

This clonotype was recorded only once. The conserved phenylalanine or tryptophan normally closing the CDR3 is absent here, so this likely arose from a read error. The chain employs TRBV28 and TRBJ2-1, with 7 bases matching TRBD2. The CDR3 spans 15 residues. Germline assignment: CDR1 MDHEN and CDR2 SYDVKM. CDR3: CVSSVLAEEGHEQFL. The CDR3 nucleotides are TGTGTCAGCAGCGTCCTAGCGGAGGAAGGGCATGAGCAGTTCCTC.

With regard to this clonotype: A single base separates this from a much larger clone, so it may be a read error. This chain links TRBV28 with TRBJ2-1, with D uncertain. Germline CDR1 MDHEN, CDR2 SYDVKM. V was trimmed by 2 bases and J by 3 bases, leaving 8 bases between them. The CDR3 length is 14 residues. The CDR3 reads CASSLVGIYNEQFF. The CDR3 DNA is TGTGCCAGCAGTTTAGTTGGCATCTACAATGAGCAGTTCTTC.

Turning to this clonotype: A junction end diverges from the germline sequence, so it may reflect a read error. The chain has TRBV4-2 and TRBJ2-2; 11 bases are shared with TRBD1. The germline V gene has CDR1 LGHNA and CDR2 YNFKEQ. The CDR3 runs to 18 residues. The CDR3 nucleotides read TGTACCAGGAGCCAAGGGGGACAGGGGGGAATGGGCACCGGGGAGCTGTTTTTT. Encoded protein: CTRSQGGQGGMGTGELFF.

This clonotype was detected once. Its ends do not fully match the called genes, so a read error is possible. For the CDR3, the DNA is TGTGCCAGCAATTCGACAGGACGAGTAAAAGAGACCCAATACTTC. Residues: CASNSTGRVKETQYF. V usage is TRBV12-3 or TRBV12-4 and J usage is TRBJ2-5, with a possible D match to TRBD1 (6 bases). The CDR3 loop spans 15 amino acids.

On this clonotype: A read error may produce the germline difference seen at one junction end. The chain has TRBV4-1 and TRBJ1-1; D not certain. CDR1 and CDR2 (germline): MGHRA, YSYEKL. CDR3 length: 14 residues. The CDR3 region is CASSHSTENTEAFF. The DNA for the CDR3 is TGTGCCAGCAGCCACAGCACAGAGAACACTGAAGCTTTCTTT.

About this clonotype: A read error may account for a junction end that differs from germline. The chain uses TRBV12-3 or TRBV12-4 and TRBJ1-1; TRBD1 might be the D (5 bases). CDR3 length: 13 residues. As DNA, the CDR3 is TGTGCCTGCAGGAACAAGGGGCCTGGGGAAGCTTTCTTT. Translated, it gives CACRNKGPGEAFF.

The V and J genes are TRBV28 and TRBJ2-7, with TRBD2 as a possible D gene (5 bases). The CDR3 contains 15 residues. V was clipped by 10 bases and J by 3 bases, with 22 bases between them. Germline assignment: CDR1 MDHEN and CDR2 SYDVKM. This CDR3 is CATRPRMAGYYEQYF. In DNA form, the CDR3 reads TGTGCCACCAGGCCAAGGATGGCGGGCTACTACGAGCAGTACTTC.

The chain couples TRBV4-1 to TRBJ1-2, with D perhaps matching TRBD1 (6 bases). The germline V gene encodes CDR1 MGHRA and CDR2 YSYEKL. Trimming left V 7 bases short and J 8 bases short, with 20 bases between. The CDR3 sequence is 14 residues long. CDR3 DNA sequence: TGCGCCAGCAACCAGGTCAGGGGATTAGGCGGCTACACCTTC. Protein product: CASNQVRGLGGYTF.

The chain combines TRBV29-1 with TRBJ2-5, with 7 bases that match TRBD2. The germline V gene has CDR1 SQVTM and CDR2 ANQGSEA. The CDR3 is 15 residues long. This CDR3 is CGHWEGSRPQETQYF. The CDR3 coding sequence is TGCGGCCACTGGGAGGGCAGTCGACCCCAAGAGACCCAGTACTTC.

Of note for this clonotype: The CDR3 ends on some other residue instead of the conserved phenylalanine or tryptophan, so this is likely a read error. This rearrangement joins TRBV29-1 to TRBJ1-4; 11 bases are shared with TRBD1. V lost 4 bases, J lost 6 bases, and 4 bases stayed unmatched. CDR3 size: 14 residues. CDR1 SQVTM and CDR2 ANQGSEA come from the germline V gene. CDR3 nucleotide sequence: TGCAGCGTTGGGACAGGGGGCACTGATGAAAAACTGTTTTAT. Protein: CSVGTGGTDEKLFY.